The 11 T cell receptor beta chains given below trace back to one sample, sequenced in a study of blood T cell repertoires in COVID-19. The table came from immunoSEQ multiplex PCR; TCRdb's copy has only in-frame clones and leaves some out. The data contain about 65,000 clones, 81% of them singletons. The source material was peripheral blood. These receptor sequences come from a man at least 80 years old with acute or convalescent COVID-19.

The chain uses TRBV5-1 and TRBJ1-2, with TRBD1 matching over 10 bases. Germline V gene sequence: CDR1 SGHRS, CDR2 YFSETQ. CDR3 length: 14 amino acids. Trimming removed 4 bases from V and 7 bases from J; junction bases left unmatched: 7. The CDR3 DNA reads as TGCGCCAGCAGCACCGGGACAGGGGTGTCTGGCTACACCTTC. Its protein is CASSTGTGVSGYTF.

V usage is TRBV29-1 and J usage is TRBJ1-1, with D maybe TRBD1 (6 bases). The CDR3 is 13 amino acids. Germline CDR1 SQVTM, CDR2 ANQGSEA. The V end was cut by 6 bases, the J end by 3 bases, with 14 bases between. The CDR3 bases are TGCAGCGTGGGACAAGAGCGGTACACTGAAGCTTTCTTT. It is translated as CSVGQERYTEAFF.

The chain carries TRBV6-5 and TRBJ2-5; TRBD2 might be the D (6 bases). Trimming left V 6 bases short and J 2 bases short, with 16 bases between. Germline V gene lookup returns CDR1 MNHEY and CDR2 SVGAGI. This CDR3 contains 15 residues. CDR3 sequence (DNA): TGTGCCAGCAGCAATGGAGGGACCAAACAAGAGACCCAGTACTTC. This gives the protein CASSNGGTKQETQYF.

This sequence joins TRBV19 and TRBJ1-6; 9 bases map to TRBD1. The CDR3 consists of 16 residues. The ends lost 4 bases at V and 8 bases at J; junction bases unmatched: 9. CDR1 and CDR2 from the germline V gene are LNHDA and SQIVND (reference sequence). The CDR3 loop is CASSTTGGKSDSPLHF. The CDR3 bases are TGTGCCAGTAGTACAACAGGGGGCAAGTCGGATTCACCCCTCCACTTT.

This chain uses TRBV18 with TRBJ1-4; 9 bases map to TRBD1. J was trimmed by 2 bases and V by 4 bases; bases with no gene match: 2. Looked up from germline, CDR1 is KGHSH and CDR2 is LQKENI. The CDR3 is made up of 15 amino acids. CDR3 protein: CASSLDRGTNEKLFF. The CDR3 bases are TGTGCCAGCTCACTCGACAGGGGGACTAATGAAAAACTGTTTTTT.

The chain links TRBV29-1 to TRBJ2-1; 12 bases match TRBD1. This CDR3 is built from 16 residues. Germline V gene data show CDR1 as SQVTM and CDR2 as ANQGSEA. The V and J ends lost 7 bases and 5 bases, in that order; junction bases with no gene match: 12. In DNA form, the CDR3 reads TGCAGCGGTGGCCCTCGGGACAGGGGGCAGAACAATGAGCAGTTCTTC. It specifies CSGGPRDRGQNNEQFF.

This chain links TRBV3-1 (or the pseudogene TRBV3-2) with TRBJ1-2, with 10 bases fitting TRBD1. V was clipped by 4 bases and J by 3 bases; unmatched bases: 5. The CDR3 covers 15 residues. Germline loops: CDR1 LGHDT, CDR2 YNNKEL (reference sequence). The CDR3 DNA reads TGTGCCAGCAGCCCGTGGGACAGGGGTGACTATGGCTACACCTTC. Translated: CASSPWDRGDYGYTF.

The chain is built from TRBV7-3 and TRBJ2-1; D is perhaps TRBD2 (5 bases). Trimming cost V 2 bases and J 6 bases, with 11 bases left between them. Looked up from germline, CDR1 is SGHTA and CDR2 is FQGTGA. This CDR3 comprises 14 residues. Written as DNA, the CDR3 is TGTGCCAGCAGCTTACGGGGTTTCGCCAATGAGCAGTTCTTC. Protein sequence: CASSLRGFANEQFF.

The genes are TRBV5-1 and TRBJ1-3; 8 nucleotides line up with TRBD1. CDR1 is SGHRS and CDR2 is YFSETQ in the germline V gene. The J segment lost 0 bases and the V segment lost 2 bases, leaving 4 bases of the junction unmatched. The CDR3 has 16 amino acids. CDR3 sequence reads: CASSFGTGISGNTIYF. In DNA, the CDR3 is TGCGCCAGCAGCTTTGGGACAGGAATCTCTGGAAACACCATATATTTT.

The chain uses TRBV19 and TRBJ2-1, with unresolved D. In germline, CDR1 is LNHDA, CDR2 SQIVND (reference sequence). The length of the CDR3 is 11 residues. V was clipped by 5 bases and J by 6 bases, with 5 bases between them. CDR3: CASSELNEQFF. The DNA of the CDR3 is TGTGCCAGTAGTGAACTCAATGAGCAGTTCTTC.

This rearrangement joins TRBV5-3 to TRBJ1-2, with 10 bases fitting TRBD1. TRBV5-3 belongs to the ORF category, with a function that is uncertain. The length of the CDR3 is 19 residues. Unmatched junction bases numbered 20, after V lost 4 bases and J lost 5 bases. The CDR3 DNA follows: TGTGCCAGAAGCACGGAATCCGGGACAGGGGAAAAGTCGGAATATGGCTACACCTTC. Translated: CARSTESGTGEKSEYGYTF.